This is a list of T cell receptor beta chains from one sample in a study of CD8+ T cells in alopecia areata. The assay was immunoSEQ multiplex PCR, and TCRdb's table has in-frame clones only and misses some. This repertoire shows over 250,000 clones, around three fifths found once; its top ten account for 0.93%. Sequencing used CD4+ T cells sorted from blood, obtained at week 52, from a patient treated with tofacitinib. The receptors here all came from a human donor with alopecia areata. The conserved cysteine and the conserved F or W are not part of the CDR3 here. The D gene is left open where the match is weak.

J,V,D,CDR3
TRBJ2-5,TRBV6-5,NA,ASSQWYQETQY
TRBJ1-5,TRBV19,NA,ASSIRWSNQPQH
TRBJ2-7,TRBV5-4,NA,ASSLAQGNEQY
TRBJ2-3,TRBV5-1,NA,ASSPEVASTDTQY
TRBJ2-5,TRBV5-1,TRBD2,ASSSEGLAGTQY
TRBJ1-3,TRBV25-1,NA,ASSPAGNTIY
TRBJ2-3,TRBV2,TRBD2,ASSEVGLAGDYTDTQY
TRBJ1-5,TRBV30,NA,AWSKQYNQPQH
TRBJ1-5,TRBV30,TRBD1,AWSGQGYSNQPQH
TRBJ1-6,TRBV29-1,NA,SVSSGIDSPLH
TRBJ2-5,TRBV29-1,NA,SVGQGEETQY
TRBJ2-5,TRBV6-5,TRBD2,ASRSGGNRETQY
TRBJ2-3,TRBV2,NA,ASSEDHLTDTQY
TRBJ2-1,TRBV19,NA,ASSRMNEQF
TRBJ2-5,TRBV5-6,NA,ASRTKGWYQETQY
TRBJ2-1,TRBV9,TRBD2,ASSVASGGPSEQF
TRBJ2-7,TRBV30,NA,AWSLRPSGQY
TRBJ2-7,TRBV29-1,TRBD2,SVRTSGGYEQY
TRBJ2-1,TRBV27,NA,ASSSAKTFYNEQF
TRBJ2-3,TRBV2,NA,ASSREGRTDTQY
TRBJ2-5,TRBV29-1,NA,SLRDPNRETQY
TRBJ1-1,TRBV6-6,TRBD1,ASSRDGTVNTEAF
TRBJ1-2,TRBV7-9,NA,AAEQERYGYT
TRBJ1-2,TRBV9,NA,ASSPRGGNYGYT
TRBJ2-3,TRBV4-1,NA,ASSQGASRDTQY
TRBJ1-5,TRBV12-5,NA,ASGQARSNQPQH
TRBJ2-5,TRBV25-1,NA,ASSGAGETQY
TRBJ2-6,TRBV29-1,TRBD2,SVTSGGGSGANVLT
TRBJ1-1,TRBV5-1,NA,ASSSLETGNTEAF
TRBJ2-5,TRBV13,TRBD2,ASSSEGLAGRQETQY